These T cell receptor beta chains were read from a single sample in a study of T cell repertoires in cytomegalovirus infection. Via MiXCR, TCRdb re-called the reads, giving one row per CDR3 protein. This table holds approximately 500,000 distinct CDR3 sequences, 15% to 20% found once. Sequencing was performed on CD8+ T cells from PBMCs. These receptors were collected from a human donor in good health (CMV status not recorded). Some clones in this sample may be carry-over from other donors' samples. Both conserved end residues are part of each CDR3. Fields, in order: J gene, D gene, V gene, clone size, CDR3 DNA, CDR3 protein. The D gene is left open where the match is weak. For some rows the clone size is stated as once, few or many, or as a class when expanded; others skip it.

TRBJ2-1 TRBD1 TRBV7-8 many TGTGCCAGCAGCTGGCCGGGACAGGGACACAATGAGCAGTTCTTC CASSWPGQGHNEQFF
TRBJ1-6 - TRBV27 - TGTGCCAGCAGTTTTCTCCCTTCCCGGGGAAGAAGGTCACCCCTCCACTTT CASSFLPSRGRRSPLHF
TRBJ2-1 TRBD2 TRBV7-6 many TGTGCCAGCAGCCCGTGGCGGGAGCCCCACTACAATGAGCAGTTCTTC CASSPWREPHYNEQFF
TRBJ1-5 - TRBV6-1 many TGTGCCAGCAGTACGCGGGGGGGGACAACTAGCAATCAGCCCCAGCATTTT CASSTRGGTTSNQPQHF
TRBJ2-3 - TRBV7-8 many TGTGCCAGCAGCTCCCGACTGGGCACAGATACGCAGTATTTT CASSSRLGTDTQYF
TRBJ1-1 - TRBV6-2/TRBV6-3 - TGTGCCAGCCACATGACCCACGGGGGCGTGAACACTGAAGCTTTCTTT CASHMTHGGVNTEAFF
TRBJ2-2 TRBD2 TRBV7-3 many TGTGCCAGCAGCTTAGAGTTGCGGGGGACGGGCACCGGGGAGCTGTTTTTT CASSLELRGTGTGELFF
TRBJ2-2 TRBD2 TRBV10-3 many TGTGCCACCCGAGGGGGCCGGCGACTAGCGGGGGCCCCCGGGACCGGGGAGCTGTTTTTT CATRGGRRLAGAPGTGELFF
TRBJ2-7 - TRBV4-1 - TGCGCCAGCAGCCAAGCCACGGACAGCCTTGAACCTTACGAGCAGTACTTC CASSQATDSLEPYEQYF
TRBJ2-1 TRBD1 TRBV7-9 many TGTGCCAGCAGCCAGGGGGTCCGGACAAAATCTTACAATGAGCAGTTCTTC CASSQGVRTKSYNEQFF
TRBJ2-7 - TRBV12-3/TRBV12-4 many TGTGCCAGCAGTTTGGTTGAAGGAGAGCAGTACTTC CASSLVEGEQYF
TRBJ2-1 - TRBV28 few TGTGCCAGCAGTTTGGAAGGGGCATTGATTAGTGAGCAGTTCTTC CASSLEGALISEQFF
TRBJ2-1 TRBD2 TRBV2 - TGTGCCAGCCCGACTAGCGGGAGGAACAATGAGCAGTTCTTC CASPTSGRNNEQFF
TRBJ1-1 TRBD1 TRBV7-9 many TGTGCCAGCAGCTCTGGGACAGGCCGGGGTGGCACTGAAGCTTTCTTT CASSSGTGRGGTEAFF
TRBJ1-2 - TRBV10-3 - TGTGCCATCACATCCGGCCGGGACACTAACTATGGCTACACCTTC CAITSGRDTNYGYTF
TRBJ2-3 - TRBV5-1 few TGCGCCAGCAGCTTCCGCAGCATCACAGATACGCAGTATTTT CASSFRSITDTQYF
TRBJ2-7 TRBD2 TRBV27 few TGTGCCAGCAGCCCCTTGGGGACTAGCGGAACCTACGAGCAGTACTTC CASSPLGTSGTYEQYF
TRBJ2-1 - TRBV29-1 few TGCAGCGTTGTAAAGGTAGAGCGGCGCAATGAGCAGTTCTTC CSVVKVERRNEQFF
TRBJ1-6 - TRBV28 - TGTGCCAGCAGTTTAAACAGGGTCAATAATTCACCCCTCCACTTT CASSLNRVNNSPLHF
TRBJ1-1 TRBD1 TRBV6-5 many TGTGCCAGCAGTTACTCGATGTTTTATACAGGGGGGTGGACTGAAGCTTTCTTT CASSYSMFYTGGWTEAFF
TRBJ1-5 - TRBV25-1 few TGTGCCAGCAGTCGCCGGGGGGCAGGTCAGCCCCAGCATTTT CASSRRGAGQPQHF
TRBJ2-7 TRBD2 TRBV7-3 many TGTGCCAGCAGCTTGGGACTAGCGGGAGCCGAGCAGTACTTC CASSLGLAGAEQYF
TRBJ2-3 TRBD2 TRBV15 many TGTGCCACCAGCGATAGCGGGAGCACAGATACGCAGTATTTT CATSDSGSTDTQYF
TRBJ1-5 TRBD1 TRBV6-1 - TGTGCCAGCAGTAACAGGGGCCACACCAGGCCCCAGCATTTT CASSNRGHTRPQHF
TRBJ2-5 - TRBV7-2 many TGTGCCAGCAGCTTCAGCGGGACACCGAAAGAGACCCAGTACTTC CASSFSGTPKETQYF
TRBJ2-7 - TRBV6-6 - TGTGCCAGCAGTTACTCGATTGGTGCGTCAGGGCCTTCCTACGAGCAGTACTTC CASSYSIGASGPSYEQYF
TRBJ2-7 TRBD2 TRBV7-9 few TGTGCCAGCAGCTCCCTAGAGGGAGGGGCCACCTACGAGCAGTACTTC CASSSLEGGATYEQYF
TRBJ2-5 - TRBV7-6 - TGTGCCAGCAGCTTAGCTTCCCTAGGGCAAGAGACCCAGTACTTC CASSLASLGQETQYF
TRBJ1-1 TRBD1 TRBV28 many TGTGCCAGCAGCATGGACAGGGGGCAACTTGAAGCTTTCTTT CASSMDRGQLEAFF
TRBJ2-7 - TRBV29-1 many TGCAGCGTTGAGGAAGGTTCCCCCTACGAGCAGTACTTC CSVEEGSPYEQYF
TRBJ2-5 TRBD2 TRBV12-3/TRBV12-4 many TGTGCCAGCAGTTTAAGGGACTACCAGGGCGAGACCCAGTACTTC CASSLRDYQGETQYF
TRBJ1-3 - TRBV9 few TGTGCCAGCAGCGGGACAGCTGGAAACACCATATATTTT CASSGTAGNTIYF
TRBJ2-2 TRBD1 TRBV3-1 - TGTGCCAGCAGCCAAGAACCCAGACAGGGGGCCGGGGAGCTGTTTTTT CASSQEPRQGAGELFF
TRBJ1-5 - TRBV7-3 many TGTGCCAGCAGCCCGATGCCTCAGCCCCAGCATTTT CASSPMPQPQHF
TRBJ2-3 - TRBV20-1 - TGCAGTGCTAGTCGGGGGAGAGATACGCAGTATTTT CSASRGRDTQYF
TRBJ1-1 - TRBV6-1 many TGTGCCAGCAGTGAAGCCGGGACCCTGAACACTGAAGCTTTCTTT CASSEAGTLNTEAFF
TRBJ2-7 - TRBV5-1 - TGCGCCAGCAGCTTGGTGTGGGGTGGCGGGTACGAGCAGTACTTC CASSLVWGGGYEQYF
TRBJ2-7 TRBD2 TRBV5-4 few TGTGCCAGCAGCAAAAGGACTAGCGTATACAGTGCCTACGAGCAGTACTTC CASSKRTSVYSAYEQYF
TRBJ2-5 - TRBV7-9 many TGTGCCAGCAGCCCCCGGGGGACAGACGAAGAGACCCAGTACTTC CASSPRGTDEETQYF
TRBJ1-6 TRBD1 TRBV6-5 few TGTGCCAGCAGCCCTCGTACAGGGGGCGCATGGGGATCACCCCTCCACTTT CASSPRTGGAWGSPLHF
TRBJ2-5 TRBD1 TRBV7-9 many TGCGCCAGCAGCCTTCCGGGACAGGGAGAGACCCAGTACTTC CASSLPGQGETQYF
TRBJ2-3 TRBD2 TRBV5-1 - TGCGCCAGCAGCTTGGGTAGCGGGAGGCATCGCACAGATACGCAGTATTTT CASSLGSGRHRTDTQYF
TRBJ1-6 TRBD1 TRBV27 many TGTGCCAGCAGTTTATCACACAGGGGGCGTAATTCACCCCTCCACTTT CASSLSHRGRNSPLHF
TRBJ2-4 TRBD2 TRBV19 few TGTGCCAGTAGTAGCGGGAGCTCGGCCAAAAACATTCAGTACTTC CASSSGSSAKNIQYF
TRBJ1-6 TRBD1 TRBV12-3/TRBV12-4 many TGTGCCAGCAGGCCTCCGGGACAGTATAATTCACCCCTCCACTTT CASRPPGQYNSPLHF
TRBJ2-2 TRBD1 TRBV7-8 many TGTGCCAGCAGCCAAATGACAGGGGGCACCGGGGAGCTGTTTTTT CASSQMTGGTGELFF
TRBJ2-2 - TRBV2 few TGTGCCACCCCCTCTCCAAAGGAGGCCGGGGAGCTGTTTTTT CATPSPKEAGELFF
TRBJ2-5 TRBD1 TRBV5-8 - TGTGCCAGCAGCTTGGTTATTGGGACAGAGTACCAAGAGACCCAGTACTTC CASSLVIGTEYQETQYF
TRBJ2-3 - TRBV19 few TGTGCCAGTAGTGGGTCAGCTAGCACAGATACGCAGTATTTT CASSGSASTDTQYF
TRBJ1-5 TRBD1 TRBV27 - TGTGCCAGCAGTTTCCAGGGGGCGCTACAGCCCCAGCATTTT CASSFQGALQPQHF
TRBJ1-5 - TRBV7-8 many TGTGCCAGCAGCTACCATCCGAGGGAGCCCCAGCATTTT CASSYHPREPQHF
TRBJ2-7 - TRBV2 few TGTGGAACACGACAGGCTACCTACGAGCAGTACTTC CGTRQATYEQYF
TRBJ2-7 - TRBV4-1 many TGCGCCAGCAGCCAAGGAGCGGGCACGCTGGCGATCTACGAGCAGTACTTC CASSQGAGTLAIYEQYF
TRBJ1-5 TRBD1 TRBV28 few TGTGCCAGCAGTCGGTACGCGGGACAGAGCAATCAGCCCCAGCATTTT CASSRYAGQSNQPQHF
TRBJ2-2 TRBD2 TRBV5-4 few TGTGCCAGCAGCTCTTTACTAGCGGGGGGGCCCAACACCGGGGAGCTGTTTTTT CASSSLLAGGPNTGELFF
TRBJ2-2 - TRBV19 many TGTGCCAGTAATAAGGACAGAGAGGTGACCGCCGGGGAGCTGTTTTTT CASNKDREVTAGELFF
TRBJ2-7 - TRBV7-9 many TGTGCCAGCAGCTTAAGATCGCACCGGTCCTACGAGCAGTACTTC CASSLRSHRSYEQYF
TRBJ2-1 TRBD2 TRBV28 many TGTGCCAGCAGTCTACAACCGGGACTAGCGGAGAGCTCCTACAATGAGCAGTTCTTC CASSLQPGLAESSYNEQFF
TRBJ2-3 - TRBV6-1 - TGTGCCAGCCCTTTGGGGGGCGGCAGCACAGATACGCAGTATTTT CASPLGGGSTDTQYF
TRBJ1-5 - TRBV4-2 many TGTGCCAGCAGCCAATACCGAATCGCGGGTTTTTGGTACAGCAATCAGCCCCAGCATTTT CASSQYRIAGFWYSNQPQHF